This T cell receptor (beta chain) comes out of a study of blood T cell repertoires in COVID-19. This CDR3 contains 14 residues. V lost 3 bases and J 0 bases, leaving 8 bases between the germline ends. Germline V lookup: CDR1 ENHRY, CDR2 SYGVKD. This table comes from immunoSEQ multiplex PCR, and its TCRdb copy is limited to in-frame clones, with some not included. This table holds some 290,000 clones, about nine tenths found once. The chain links TRBV10-3 to TRBJ1-1; D may be TRBD1 (5 bases). This sequence was found in a woman aged 40 to 50 with acute COVID-19. The specimen was PBMCs or T cells enriched from blood (not recorded which). The chain's CDR3 is CAISDGGVNTEAFF. The CDR3 DNA sequence: TGTGCCATCAGTGACGGGGGGGTGAACACTGAAGCTTTCTTT.